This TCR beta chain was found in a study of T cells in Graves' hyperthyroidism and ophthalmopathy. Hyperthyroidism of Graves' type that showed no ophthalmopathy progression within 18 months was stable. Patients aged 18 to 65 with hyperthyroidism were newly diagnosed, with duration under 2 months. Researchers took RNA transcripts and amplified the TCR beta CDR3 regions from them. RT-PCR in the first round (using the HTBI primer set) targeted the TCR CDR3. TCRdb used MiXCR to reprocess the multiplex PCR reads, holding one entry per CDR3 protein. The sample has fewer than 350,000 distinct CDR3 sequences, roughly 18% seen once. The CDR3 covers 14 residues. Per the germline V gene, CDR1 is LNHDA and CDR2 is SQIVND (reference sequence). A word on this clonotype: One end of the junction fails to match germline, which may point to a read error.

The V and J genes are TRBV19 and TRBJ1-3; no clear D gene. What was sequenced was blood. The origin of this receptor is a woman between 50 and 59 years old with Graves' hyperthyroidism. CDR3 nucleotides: TGTGCCAGTAGCACCACCGGGTCTGGAAACACCATAGATTTT. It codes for CASSTTGSGNTIDF.